This T cell receptor (beta chain) comes out of a study of OX40 agonist ivuxolimab in advanced cancers. Overall study findings and caveats: Clonal expansion was seen in CD4+ and CD8+ blood T cells by week 6 at 0.1 to 3.0 mg/kg. On average, CD8+ T cells had more expanded clones than CD4+.

Assay: immunoSEQ multiplex PCR; the TCRdb copy retains only in-frame clones and omits some. This sample has roughly 73,000 clones, with 88% found just once. Comments on this clone: Its matching antigen is unknown.

Germline CDR1 reads MNHNS; CDR2 reads SASEGT. Losses at the gene ends were 10 bases for V and 5 bases for J; bases not matched to a gene: 4. There are 12 residues in the CDR3. The input for sequencing was CD4+ or CD8+ T cells sorted from blood, taken in a trial of the OX40 agonist ivuxolimab. The TCR was taken from an adult with an advanced solid tumor such as melanoma, head and neck, liver or kidney cancer. The V call is TRBV6-1, the J call TRBJ2-2, with 7 bases identical to TRBD2. For the CDR3, the DNA is TGTGCCATCACCGGGGGGACCGGGGAGCTGTTTTTT. Translating it yields CAITGGTGELFF.